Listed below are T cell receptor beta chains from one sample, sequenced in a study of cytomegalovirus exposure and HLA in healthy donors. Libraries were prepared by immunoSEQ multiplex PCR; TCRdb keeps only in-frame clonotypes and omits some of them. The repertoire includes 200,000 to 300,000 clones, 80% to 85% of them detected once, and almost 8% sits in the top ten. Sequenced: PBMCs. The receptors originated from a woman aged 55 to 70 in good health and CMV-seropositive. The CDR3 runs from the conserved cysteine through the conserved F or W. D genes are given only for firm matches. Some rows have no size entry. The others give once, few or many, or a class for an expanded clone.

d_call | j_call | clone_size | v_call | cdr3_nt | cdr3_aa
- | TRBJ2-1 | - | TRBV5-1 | TGCGCCAGCAGCTTGGAGGAGGGATTCAGTGAGCAGTTCTTC | CASSLEEGFSEQFF
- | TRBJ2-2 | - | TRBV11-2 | TGTGCCAGCAGCTTAGGGAGTCTGGCCGGGGAGCTGTTTTTT | CASSLGSLAGELFF
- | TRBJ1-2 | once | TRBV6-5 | TGTGCCAGCAGTTACGGTTCGACAGGCCTTTATGGCTACACCTTC | CASSYGSTGLYGYTF
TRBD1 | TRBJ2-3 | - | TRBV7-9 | TGTTCCAGCAGCTTATTGCCCGGGACAGGGCTTACAGATACGCAGTATTTT | CSSSLLPGTGLTDTQYF
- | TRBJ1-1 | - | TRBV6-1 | TGTGCCAGCAGTGAAAGGGCCCCGAGGGCGAACACTGAAGCTTTCTTT | CASSERAPRANTEAFF
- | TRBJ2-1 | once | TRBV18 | TGTGCCAGCTCACCACGTCTTTATGAGCAGTTCTTC | CASSPRLYEQFF
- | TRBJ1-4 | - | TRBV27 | TGTGCCAGCAGTCCCAACAGGAGCCCTCTTGAAAAACTGTTTTTT | CASSPNRSPLEKLFF
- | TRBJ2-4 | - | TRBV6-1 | TGTGCCAGCAGTGGACATATAGCCAAAAACATTCAGTACTTC | CASSGHIAKNIQYF
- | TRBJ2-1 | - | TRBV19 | TGTGCCAGTAGCCCCAGGGGCGGTGAGCAGTTCTTC | CASSPRGGEQFF
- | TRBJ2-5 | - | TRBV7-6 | TGTGCCAGCAGTCCACTCCCGCGGGAGACCCAGTACTTC | CASSPLPRETQYF
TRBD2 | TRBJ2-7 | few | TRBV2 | TGTGCCAGCAGTGAAACTAGCGCTACCTACGAGCAGTACTTC | CASSETSATYEQYF
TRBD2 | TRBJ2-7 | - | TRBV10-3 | TGTGCCGCAAGGACTAGCGTCGACGAGCAGTACTTC | CAARTSVDEQYF
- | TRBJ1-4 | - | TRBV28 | TGTGCCAGCAGTGTTCCCCCCAATTTTGGGGCGCGAGAAAAACTGTTTTTT | CASSVPPNFGAREKLFF
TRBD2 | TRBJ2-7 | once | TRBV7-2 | TGTGCCAGCAGCTTTGGGCTAGCGGGGGACCACTACGAGCAGTACTTC | CASSFGLAGDHYEQYF
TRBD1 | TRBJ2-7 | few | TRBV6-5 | TGTGCCAGCAGCTATGGGACAGGAGGATACGAGCAGTACTTC | CASSYGTGGYEQYF
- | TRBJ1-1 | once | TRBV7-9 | TGTGCCAGCAGCTCTGTTGGCGGATCCTCAGCTTTCTTT | CASSSVGGSSAFF
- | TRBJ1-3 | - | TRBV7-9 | TGTGCCAACGGCTTTGGACACCCGAGCTCTGGAAACACCATATATTTT | CANGFGHPSSGNTIYF
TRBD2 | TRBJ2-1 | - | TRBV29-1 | TGCAGCGCGTTAGCGGGAGACTCCTACAATGAGCAGTTCTTC | CSALAGDSYNEQFF
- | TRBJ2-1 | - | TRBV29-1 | TGCAGCTCAAGGGGGGGGAATGAGCAGTTCTTC | CSSRGGNEQFF
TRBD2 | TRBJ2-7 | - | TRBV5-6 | TGTGCCAGCAGCCCGGGACTAGCGGAACGAAATTACGAGCAGTACTTC | CASSPGLAERNYEQYF
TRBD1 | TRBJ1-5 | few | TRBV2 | TGTGCCAGCAGCGCCGGACAGGCGGGTCAGCCCCAGCATTTT | CASSAGQAGQPQHF
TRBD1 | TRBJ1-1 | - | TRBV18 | TGTGCCAGCTCACCCCCCGGGACAGTGGGACTCGGCGAAGCTTTCTTT | CASSPPGTVGLGEAFF
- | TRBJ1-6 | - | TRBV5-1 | TGCGCCAGCAGCTTCCTGGCGGGAGATAATTCACCCCTCCACTTT | CASSFLAGDNSPLHF
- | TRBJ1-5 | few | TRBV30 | TGTGCCTGGAGTGACGGGGGAGCCCAGCCCCAGCATTTT | CAWSDGGAQPQHF
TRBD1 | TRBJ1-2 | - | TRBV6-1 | TGTGCCAGCAGTGAACTGCAGGGGGCATATGGCTACACCTTC | CASSELQGAYGYTF
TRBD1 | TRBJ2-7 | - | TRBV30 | TGTGCCTGGAGTGTACTCGGGACAGGGACCTACGAGCAGTACTTC | CAWSVLGTGTYEQYF
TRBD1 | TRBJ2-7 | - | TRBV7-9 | TGTGCCAGCAGCCCCGGACAGGGGAAAAGAACGAGCAAAGACTTC | CASSPGQGKRTSKDF
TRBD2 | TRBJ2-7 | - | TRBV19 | TGTGCCAGTAGTCCACTAGCGGGGGCCTACGAGCAGTACTTC | CASSPLAGAYEQYF
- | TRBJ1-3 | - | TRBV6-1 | TGTGCCAGCAGTGAAAGCTCGACAGGCGGGGGAAACACCATATATTTT | CASSESSTGGGNTIYF
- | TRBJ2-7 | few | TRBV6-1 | TGTGCCAGCAGTGGGCGGGAGAGGGGGTACGAGCAGTACTTC | CASSGRERGYEQYF
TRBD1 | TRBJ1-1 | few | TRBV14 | TGTGCCAGCAGCCAAGTACGGGACAGGGCTGAAGCTTTCTTT | CASSQVRDRAEAFF
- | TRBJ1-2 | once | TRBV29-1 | TGCAGCGTTAACAGGGAGACTAACTATGGCTACACCTTC | CSVNRETNYGYTF
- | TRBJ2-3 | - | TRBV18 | TGTGCCAGTCGTCGACAGACTAGCACAGATACGCAGTATTTT | CASRRQTSTDTQYF
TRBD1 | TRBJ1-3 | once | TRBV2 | TGTGCCAGCAGGACCTCCGGGACAGGGGGCACGAAGTCTGGAAACACCATATATTTT | CASRTSGTGGTKSGNTIYF
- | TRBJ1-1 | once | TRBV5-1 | TGCGCCAGCAGCTTGGGTCAGACTTACACTGAAGCTTTCTTT | CASSLGQTYTEAFF